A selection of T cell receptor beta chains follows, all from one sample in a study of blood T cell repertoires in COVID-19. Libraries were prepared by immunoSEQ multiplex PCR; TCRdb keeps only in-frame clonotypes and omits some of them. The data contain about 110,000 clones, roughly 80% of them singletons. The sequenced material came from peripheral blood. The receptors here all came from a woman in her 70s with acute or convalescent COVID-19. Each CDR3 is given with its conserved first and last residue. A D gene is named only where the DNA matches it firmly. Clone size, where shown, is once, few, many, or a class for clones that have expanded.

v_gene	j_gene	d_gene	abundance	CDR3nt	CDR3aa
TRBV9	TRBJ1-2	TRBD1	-	TGTGCCAGCAGCGTTCGGCCCATGGGGACAGGGTCGTATGGCTACACCTTC	CASSVRPMGTGSYGYTF
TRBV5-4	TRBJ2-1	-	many	TGTGCCAGCAGCTTATTCGGGGGGCGCAATGAGCAGTTCTTC	CASSLFGGRNEQFF
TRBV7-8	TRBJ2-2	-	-	TGTGCCAGCAGCCAACTAGCCAACGGGGAGCTGTTTTTT	CASSQLANGELFF
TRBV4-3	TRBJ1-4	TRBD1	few	TGCGCCAGCAGCCAAGATAAACAGGGGGGGGAAAAACTGTTTTTT	CASSQDKQGGEKLFF
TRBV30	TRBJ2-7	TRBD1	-	TGTGCCTGGAGTCTCGGACAGGGCGGCCTCTCCTACGAGCAGTACTTC	CAWSLGQGGLSYEQYF
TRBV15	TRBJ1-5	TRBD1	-	TGTGCCACCAGCCTCAATCTCAGGGGGAATCAGCCCCAGCATTTT	CATSLNLRGNQPQHF
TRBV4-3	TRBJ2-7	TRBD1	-	TGCGCCAGCAGCCAGATACGGGACAGCCACGAGCAGTACTTC	CASSQIRDSHEQYF
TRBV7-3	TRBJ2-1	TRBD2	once	TGTGCCAGCAGCTCCCTACGCGGGAGTAATGAGCAGTTCTTC	CASSSLRGSNEQFF
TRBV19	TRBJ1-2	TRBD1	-	TGTGCCAGTAGGGGAGACAGGGAATCTGGCTACACCTTC	CASRGDRESGYTF
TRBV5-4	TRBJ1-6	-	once	TGTGCCAGCAGCTTGGACAGGGACCATTCACCCCTCCACTTT	CASSLDRDHSPLHF
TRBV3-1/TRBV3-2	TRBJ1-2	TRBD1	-	TGTGCCAGCAGCCAACCGGACAGGGGGCACGGCTACACCTTC	CASSQPDRGHGYTF
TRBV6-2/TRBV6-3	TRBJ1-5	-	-	TGTGCCAGCAGTTTTCCCACCCAGGGTAAAGATCAGCCCCAGCATTTT	CASSFPTQGKDQPQHF
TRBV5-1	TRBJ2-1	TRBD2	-	TGCGCCAGCAGCTTGTTGAGCGGGAGCTCCTACAATGAGCAGTTCTTC	CASSLLSGSSYNEQFF
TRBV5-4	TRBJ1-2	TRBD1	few	TGTGCCAGCAGCCCCGTAGGACAGGGGGACTATGGCTACACCTTC	CASSPVGQGDYGYTF
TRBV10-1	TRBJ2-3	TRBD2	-	TGCGCCAGCAGTGAAGAGGCGGGGGGGACAGATACGCAGTATTTT	CASSEEAGGTDTQYF
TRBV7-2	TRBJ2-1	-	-	TGTGCCAGCAGCCCGTTAGACTTGAGCAATGAGCAGTTCTTC	CASSPLDLSNEQFF
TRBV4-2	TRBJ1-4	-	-	TGTGCCAGCAGCCAAGATGCGAGGGAAAAACTGTTTTTT	CASSQDAREKLFF
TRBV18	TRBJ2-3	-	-	TGTGCCAGCTCACCCGAGGTTGGACAGTCCACAGATACGCAGTATTTT	CASSPEVGQSTDTQYF
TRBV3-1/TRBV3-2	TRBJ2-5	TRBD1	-	TGTGCCAGCAGGGGGACAGAGCAAGAGACCCAGTACTTC	CASRGTEQETQYF
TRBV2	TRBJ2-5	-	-	TGTGCCAGCAGTGAGCTCGGAGAGACCCAGTACTTC	CASSELGETQYF
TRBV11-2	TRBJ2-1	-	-	TGTGCCAGCAGCCCCGCAGTGGGGGGAATTCTTAATGAGCAGTTCTTC	CASSPAVGGILNEQFF
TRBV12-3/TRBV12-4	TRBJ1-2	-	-	TGTGCCAGCAGTCCACAGGGCTATGGCTACACCTTC	CASSPQGYGYTF
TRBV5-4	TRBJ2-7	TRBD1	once	TGTGCCAGCAGCAGCGCGGACAGGAGTTACTTC	CASSSADRSYF
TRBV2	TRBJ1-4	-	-	TGTGCCAGCAACCGACAGGACCTAGAAAAACTGTTTTTT	CASNRQDLEKLFF
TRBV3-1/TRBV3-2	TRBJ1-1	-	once	TGTGCCAGCAGCCAAGGACTGACAGCAGTTTCGAACACTGAAGCTTTCTTT	CASSQGLTAVSNTEAFF
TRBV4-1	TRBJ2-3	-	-	TGCGCCAGCAGCCAAGATCAGGGTCTGAGCACAGATACGCAGTATTTT	CASSQDQGLSTDTQYF
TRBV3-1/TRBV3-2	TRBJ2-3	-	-	TGTGCCAGCAGCCAAGGACAAATAAGCACAGATACGCAGTATTTT	CASSQGQISTDTQYF
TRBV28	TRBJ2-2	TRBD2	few	TGTGCCAGCAGTTTGAGCGGGAGGGCGACCGGGGAGCTGTTTTTT	CASSLSGRATGELFF
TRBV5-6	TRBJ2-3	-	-	TGTGCCAGCAGCCCGGGACATGGCACAGATACGCAGTATTTT	CASSPGHGTDTQYF
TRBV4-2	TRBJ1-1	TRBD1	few	TGTGCCAGCAGCCGCGTGACAGGGGGCAGCGGAGCTTTCTTT	CASSRVTGGSGAFF
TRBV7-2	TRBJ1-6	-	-	TGTGCCAGCAGCTTAAGGGGGGGAACCTATAATTCACCCCTCCACTTT	CASSLRGGTYNSPLHF
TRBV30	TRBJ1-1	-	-	TGTGCCTGGAGTGAGGAAAAGGGAGGTCAGAACACTGAAGCTTTCTTT	CAWSEEKGGQNTEAFF
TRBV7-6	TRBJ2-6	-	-	TGTGCCAGCAGCGACCATTCAGGGGTAGGGGCCAACGTCCTGACTTTC	CASSDHSGVGANVLTF
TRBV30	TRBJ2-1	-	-	TGTGCCTGGACCGGGTCCTACAATGAGCAGTTCTTC	CAWTGSYNEQFF
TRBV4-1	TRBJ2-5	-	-	TGCGCCAGCAGCCAAGTTCGGGTCCAAGAGACCCAGTACTTC	CASSQVRVQETQYF
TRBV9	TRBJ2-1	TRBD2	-	TGTGCCAGCAGCGTAGGCCCGACTTTGCTGGCGGGAGAATCAAGGAATGAGCAGTTCTTC	CASSVGPTLLAGESRNEQFF
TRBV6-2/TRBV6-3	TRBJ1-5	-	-	TGTGCCAGCAGTTACTCTGACAGCTATCAGCCCCAGCATTTT	CASSYSDSYQPQHF
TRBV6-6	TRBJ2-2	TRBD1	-	TGTGCCAGCACTCCGGGCGACAGGGTAGTAGCCGGGGAGCTGTTTTTT	CASTPGDRVVAGELFF
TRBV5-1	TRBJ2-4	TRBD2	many	TGCGCCAGCAGCACGGGGGGAGCCAAAAACATTCAGTACTTC	CASSTGGAKNIQYF
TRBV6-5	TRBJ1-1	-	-	TGTGCCAGCAGTTACTCGACCAGGGCCACTGAAGCTTTCTTT	CASSYSTRATEAFF
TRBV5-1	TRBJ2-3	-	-	TGCGCCAGCAGCCCTACCTCACAGGGTCCACAGACTACGCAGTATTTT	CASSPTSQGPQTTQYF
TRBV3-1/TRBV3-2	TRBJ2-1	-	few	TGTGCCAGCAGCCAAGGAGGGGGTAGGGGTGAGCAGTTCTTC	CASSQGGGRGEQFF
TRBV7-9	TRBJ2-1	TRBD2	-	TGTGCCAGCAGCTTACGGACTAGCTCCCGCAATGAGCAGTTCTTC	CASSLRTSSRNEQFF
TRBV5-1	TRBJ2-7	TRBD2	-	TGCGCCAGCAGCTTGGCACTAGCGGGAAGCGAGCAGTACTTC	CASSLALAGSEQYF
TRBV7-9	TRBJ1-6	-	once	TGTGCCAGCCGGAAGGAGAATTCACCCCTCCACTTT	CASRKENSPLHF
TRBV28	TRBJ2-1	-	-	TGTGCCAGCACCTTCCCCCTGGCAGAATACAATGAGCAGTTCTTC	CASTFPLAEYNEQFF
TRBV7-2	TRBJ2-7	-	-	TGTGCCAGCAGCTTAGCGCCAGCCTACGAGCAGTACTTC	CASSLAPAYEQYF
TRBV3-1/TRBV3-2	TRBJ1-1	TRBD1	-	TGTGCCAGCAGCCCACAGGGGTTGACTGAAGCTTTCTTT	CASSPQGLTEAFF
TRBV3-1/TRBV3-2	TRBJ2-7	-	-	TGTGCCAGCAGCCACGGACAAGGTCAATCCTACGAGCAGTACTTC	CASSHGQGQSYEQYF
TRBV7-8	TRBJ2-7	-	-	TGTGCCAGCAGCCTAACCGATCAGAACTACGAGCAGTACTTC	CASSLTDQNYEQYF
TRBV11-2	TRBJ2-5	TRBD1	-	TGTGCCAGCAGCCCAAGGACAGGGGCGAACCTTGTGACCCAGTACTTC	CASSPRTGANLVTQYF
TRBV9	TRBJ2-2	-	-	TGTGCCAGCAGCCCCTCAGCGGCATCCACCGGGGAGCTGTTTTTT	CASSPSAASTGELFF
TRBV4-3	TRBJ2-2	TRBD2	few	TGCGCCAGCAGCCAAGAGGCGGGACTACTACTTGGGGGGACCGGGGAGCTGTTTTTT	CASSQEAGLLLGGTGELFF
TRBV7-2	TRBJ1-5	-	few	TGTGCCAGCAGCTTCGGCGGGCGCAATCAGCCCCAGCATTTT	CASSFGGRNQPQHF
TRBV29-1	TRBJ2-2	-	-	TGCAGCGCCCGGGACATCAACACCGGGGAGCTGTTTTTT	CSARDINTGELFF